The rows below give T cell receptor beta chains drawn from one sample of a study of T cells in Graves' hyperthyroidism and ophthalmopathy. TCRdb called the multiplex PCR reads again in MiXCR, with one record for every CDR3 protein. There are roughly 630,000 distinct CDR3 sequences in the sample; approximately 15% occur only once, and under 8% lies in the top ten. Sequenced material: blood. The receptors stem from a woman in her twenties or thirties with Graves' hyperthyroidism. Each CDR3 is given with its conserved first and last residue. A D gene is named only where the DNA matches it firmly. Size is omitted from some rows. Given values are once, few, many or a class for expanded clones.

D | J | size | V | DNA | CDR3
TRBD2 | TRBJ2-7 | many | TRBV20-1 | TGCAGTGCTAGGGGAATAGCGGGAGGGCCGCGCGAGCAGTACTTC | CSARGIAGGPREQYF
NA | TRBJ1-1 | many | TRBV5-1 | TGCGCCAGCAGCTTGGGGGGGGAAAGTACTGAAGCTTTCTTT | CASSLGGESTEAFF
TRBD1 | TRBJ2-3 | few | TRBV27 | TGTGCCAGCAGAGACAGGGGGTATACAGATACGCAGTATTTT | CASRDRGYTDTQYF
TRBD1 | TRBJ2-7 | many | TRBV10-3 | TGTGCCACCAAGAGGGGGACAGGGCGGTACGAGCAGTACTTC | CATKRGTGRYEQYF
NA | TRBJ2-3 | NA | TRBV30 | TGTGCCTGGGACCACTATACTAGCACAGATACGCAGTATTTT | CAWDHYTSTDTQYF
TRBD2 | TRBJ2-3 | many | TRBV12-3/TRBV12-4 | TGTGCCAGCAGTTTGTCTTCGGGAGGGCCGCCAGATACGCAGTATTTT | CASSLSSGGPPDTQYF
TRBD2 | TRBJ2-2 | few | TRBV20-1 | TGCAGTGCTTCCATAGCGGGAGCTGACGCCGGGGAGCTGTTTTTT | CSASIAGADAGELFF
NA | TRBJ1-2 | NA | TRBV11-2 | TGTGCCAGCAGCTTGGGGGCTCACTTCACCAAGACTGATGGCTACACCTTC | CASSLGAHFTKTDGYTF
TRBD1 | TRBJ2-2 | many | TRBV5-1 | TGCGCCAGCAGCCCGGGACAGGCGAGGGCCGGGGAGCTGTTTTTT | CASSPGQARAGELFF
TRBD2 | TRBJ2-3 | few | TRBV5-1 | TGCGCCAGCAGCGGGTGGGTGACTAGCGGGACTTCAGAATCGCAGTATTTT | CASSGWVTSGTSESQYF
TRBD2 | TRBJ2-5 | many | TRBV5-1 | TGCGCCAGCAGCTTGGCCGGGGGGGTCCAAGAGACCCAGTACTTC | CASSLAGGVQETQYF
NA | TRBJ1-6 | NA | TRBV6-1 | TGTGCCAGCACCCCCGCCAGCTTTAATTCACCCCTCCACTTT | CASTPASFNSPLHF
NA | TRBJ2-1 | many | TRBV7-3 | TGTGCCAGCAGCCCGGACCCAAACGGGGAGCAGTTCTTC | CASSPDPNGEQFF
NA | TRBJ2-1 | few | TRBV27 | TGTGCCAGCAGGCGCCAGGGAGGGGGGCAGTTCTTC | CASRRQGGGQFF
TRBD2 | TRBJ2-3 | NA | TRBV20-1 | TGCAGTGCTACGGGGATAGGAACTTCGGGACTAGCGGGAGGGCTAGATACGCAGTATTTT | CSATGIGTSGLAGGLDTQYF
NA | TRBJ1-3 | few | TRBV27 | TGTGCCAGCAGTCCGGGAGGGTACGGAAACACCATATATTTT | CASSPGGYGNTIYF
TRBD2 | TRBJ2-2 | NA | TRBV25-1 | TGTGCCAGCAGGGCCCCCACTAGCGGGAGACCCGGGGAGCTGTTTTTT | CASRAPTSGRPGELFF
TRBD1 | TRBJ2-7 | NA | TRBV19 | TGTGCCAGTAGCCGGACAGGGGCGCTTTACGAGCAGTACTTC | CASSRTGALYEQYF
NA | TRBJ2-1 | many | TRBV28 | TGTGCCAGCAGTTTGTGGGGCGTAAATGAGCAGTTCTTC | CASSLWGVNEQFF
TRBD2 | TRBJ2-3 | few | TRBV20-1 | TGCAGTGCTAGTATTAGCGGGAAAGATACGCAGTATTTT | CSASISGKDTQYF